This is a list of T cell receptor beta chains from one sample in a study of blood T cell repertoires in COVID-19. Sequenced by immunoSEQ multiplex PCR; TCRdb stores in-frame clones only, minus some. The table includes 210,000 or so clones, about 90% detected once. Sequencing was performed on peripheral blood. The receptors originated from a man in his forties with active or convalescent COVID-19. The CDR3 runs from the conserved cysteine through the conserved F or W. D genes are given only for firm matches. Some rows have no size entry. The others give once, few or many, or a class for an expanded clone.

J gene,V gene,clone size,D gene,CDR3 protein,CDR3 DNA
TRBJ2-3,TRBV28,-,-,CASSGRKTDTQYF,TGTGCCAGCAGTGGCAGGAAGACAGATACGCAGTATTTT
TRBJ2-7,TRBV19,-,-,CASSNDSLFSYEQYF,TGTGCCAGTAGTAATGACAGCCTTTTCTCCTACGAGCAGTACTTC
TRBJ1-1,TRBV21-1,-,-,CASSKDWVKKELRAFF,TGTGCCAGCAGCAAAGATTGGGTTAAAAAAGAGTTGAGGGCTTTCTTT
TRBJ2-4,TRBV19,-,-,CASSVATVNLLAKNIQYF,TGTGCCAGTAGTGTGGCGACAGTAAACCTTTTAGCCAAAAACATTCAGTACTTC
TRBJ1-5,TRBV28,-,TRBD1,CASSPQQGVYQPQHF,TGTGCCAGCAGTCCTCAGCAGGGGGTCTATCAGCCCCAGCATTTT
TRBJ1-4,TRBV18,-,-,CASSSRAGGNEKLFF,TGTGCCAGCTCCTCGCGTGCGGGGGGGAATGAAAAACTGTTTTTT
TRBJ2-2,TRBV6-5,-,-,CASSRAPGTGELFF,TGTGCCAGCTCAAGGGCTCCGGGAACCGGGGAGCTGTTTTTT
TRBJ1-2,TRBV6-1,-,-,CASSERTGNGYTF,TGTGCCAGCAGTGAAAGAACAGGGAATGGCTACACCTTC
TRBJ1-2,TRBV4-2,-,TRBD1,CASSQVAGGDGYTF,TGTGCCAGCAGCCAAGTGGCAGGGGGCGATGGCTACACCTTC
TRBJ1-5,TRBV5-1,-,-,CASSLVGGPNQPQHF,TGCGCCAGCAGCTTGGTGGGGGGACCCAATCAGCCCCAGCATTTT
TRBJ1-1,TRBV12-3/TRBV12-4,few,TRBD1,CASRPEQGAAFF,TGTGCCAGCAGGCCCGAACAGGGGGCAGCTTTCTTT
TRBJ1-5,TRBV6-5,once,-,CASSGSSNQPQHF,TGTGCCAGCAGCGGGTCGAGCAATCAGCCCCAGCATTTT
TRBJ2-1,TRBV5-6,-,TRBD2,CASSLVLAGGLKQFF,TGTGCCAGCAGCTTGGTACTAGCGGGGGGTTTGAAGCAGTTCTTC
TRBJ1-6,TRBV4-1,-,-,CASSQDPQNSPLHF,TGCGCCAGCAGCCAAGACCCCCAGAATTCACCCCTCCACTTT
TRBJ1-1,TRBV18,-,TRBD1,CASSPLGQGYNRDTEAFF,TGTGCCAGCTCACCACTTGGACAGGGGTATAATAGGGACACTGAAGCTTTCTTT